This T cell receptor (beta chain) was sequenced in a study of blood T cell repertoires in COVID-19. Across the whole study: Samples of COVID-19 (acute and convalescent) were obtained from the United States, Italy and Spain.

As handled by the study authors: Estimates of nucleated cell counts were drawn from the amplification of reference gene primers. Profiling relied on immunoSEQ multiplex PCR, and the TCRdb table lists in-frame clones only, not all of them. V, J and clone size derive from that table, while D and trimming were established from the DNA sequence. Of approximately 230,000 clones in the sample, 84% are singletons; the top ten hold around 20%. This TCR was recovered from a man aged 25-45 years with active or convalescent COVID-19. Sequenced: peripheral blood.

CDR3 loop: CASKRAGAGGYNEQFF. CDR3 sequence (DNA): TGTGCCAGCAAAAGGGCGGGAGCCGGCGGGTACAATGAGCAGTTCTTC. The chain couples TRBV28 to TRBJ2-1, with TRBD2 identical over 7 bases. Losses at the gene ends were 7 bases for V and 4 bases for J; bases not matched to a gene: 13. CDR3 length: 16 residues. Germline V gene sequence: CDR1 MDHEN, CDR2 SYDVKM.